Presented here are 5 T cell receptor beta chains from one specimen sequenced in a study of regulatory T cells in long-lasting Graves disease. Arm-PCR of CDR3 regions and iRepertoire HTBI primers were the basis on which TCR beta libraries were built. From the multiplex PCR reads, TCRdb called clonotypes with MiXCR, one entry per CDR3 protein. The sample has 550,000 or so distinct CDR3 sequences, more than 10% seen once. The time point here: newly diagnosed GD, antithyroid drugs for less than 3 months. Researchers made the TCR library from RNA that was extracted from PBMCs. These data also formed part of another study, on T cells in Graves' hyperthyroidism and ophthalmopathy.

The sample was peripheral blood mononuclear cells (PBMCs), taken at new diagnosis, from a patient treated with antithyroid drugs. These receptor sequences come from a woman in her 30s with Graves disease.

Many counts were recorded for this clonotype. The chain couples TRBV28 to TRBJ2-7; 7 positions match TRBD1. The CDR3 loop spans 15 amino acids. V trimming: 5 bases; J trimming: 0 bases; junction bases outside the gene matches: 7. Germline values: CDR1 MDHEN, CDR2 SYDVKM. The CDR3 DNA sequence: TGTGCCAGCAGTCTTCCTGGGACAGCCTCCTACGAGCAGTACTTC. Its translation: CASSLPGTASYEQYF.

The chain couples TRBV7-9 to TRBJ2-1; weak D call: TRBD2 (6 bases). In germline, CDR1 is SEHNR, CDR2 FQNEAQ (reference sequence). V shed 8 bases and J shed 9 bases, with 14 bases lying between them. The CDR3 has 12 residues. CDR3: CASPAGGSEQFF. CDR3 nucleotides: TGTGCCAGCCCGGCCGGGGGAAGTGAGCAGTTCTTC.

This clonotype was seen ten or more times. The CDR3 loop reads CASSWRGTRDGYTF. DNA for the CDR3: TGTGCCAGCAGCTGGAGGGGGACTCGCGATGGCTACACCTTC. J is TRBJ1-2 and V is TRBV7-9; a weak D match, TRBD1 (6 bases). Germline V CDR1 and CDR2: SEHNR, FQNEAQ (reference sequence). The CDR3 length is 14 residues. Trimming shortened V by 4 bases and J by 6 bases, and 15 bases separated the two germline ends. Filled out from reference TRBV7-9 and TRBJ1-2, the complete variable domain reads DTGVSQNPRHKITKRGQNVTFRCDPISEHNRLYWYRQTLGQGPEFLTYFQNEAQLEKSRLLSDRFSAERPKGSFSTLEIQRTEQGDSAMYLCASSWRGTRDGYTFGSGTRLTVV.

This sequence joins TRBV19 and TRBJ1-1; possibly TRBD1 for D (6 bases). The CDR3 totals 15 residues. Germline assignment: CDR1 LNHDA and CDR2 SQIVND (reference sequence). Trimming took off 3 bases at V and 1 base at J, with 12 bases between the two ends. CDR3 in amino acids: CASSIYRAGNTEAFF. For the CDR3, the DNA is TGTGCCAGTAGTATTTACAGGGCGGGGAACACTGAAGCTTTCTTT. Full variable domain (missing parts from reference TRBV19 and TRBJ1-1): DGGITQSPKYLFRKEGQNVTLSCEQNLNHDAMYWYRQDPGQGLRLIYYSQIVNDFQKGDIAEGYSVSREKKESFPLTVTSAQKNPTAFYLCASSIYRAGNTEAFFGQGTRLTVV.

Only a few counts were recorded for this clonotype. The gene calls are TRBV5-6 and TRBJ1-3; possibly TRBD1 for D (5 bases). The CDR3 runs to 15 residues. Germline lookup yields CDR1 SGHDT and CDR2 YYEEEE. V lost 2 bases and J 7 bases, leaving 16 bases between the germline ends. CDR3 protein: CASSFDPGSLNTIYF. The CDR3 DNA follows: TGTGCCAGCAGCTTCGATCCAGGGAGCCTTAACACCATATATTTT.